These 2 T cell receptor beta chains share one sample of origin, sequenced in a study of PD-L1 blockade in urothelial cancer. Sample time point: pretreatment peripheral blood. Some clones are missing from TCRdb's copy, which holds only in-frame ones; the method was immunoSEQ multiplex PCR. The sample records over 100,000 clones, about 88% being singletons. This specimen was PBMCs, taken around atezolizumab (anti-PD-L1) treatment. All receptors come from a man aged 45-65 years with urothelial cancer.

The chain has TRBV9 and TRBJ1-2; TRBD1 aligns across 7 bases. There are 15 residues in the CDR3. CDR1 is SGDLS and CDR2 is YYNGEE in the germline V gene. J lost 7 bases, V lost 3 bases, and 12 bases had no gene match. CDR3 residues: CASSASTGAGVGYTF. CDR3 DNA sequence: TGTGCCAGCAGCGCAAGTACAGGGGCAGGGGTTGGCTACACCTTC.

The chain recombines TRBV7-3 with TRBJ2-2, with TRBD2 as a possible D gene (5 bases). The CDR3 spans 12 residues. The V end was cut by 4 bases, the J end by 7 bases, with 7 bases between. Per germline, CDR1 SGHTA and CDR2 FQGTGA. CDR3 sequence reads: CASSSEVGELFF. CDR3 bases: TGTGCCAGCAGCTCGGAGGTCGGGGAGCTGTTTTTT.